Presented here are 25 T cell receptor beta chains from one specimen sequenced in a study of blood T cells in healthy people across ages. A J-beta primer mix and a sample-barcoded 5' primer were used in a second PCR of about 7 to 12 cycles. MiXCR, run by TCRdb on the 5' RACE reads, gives a single entry per CDR3 protein. Of some 780,000 distinct CDR3 sequences in the sample, roughly three fifths were seen once. Sequenced material: blood. The source of these receptors is a man in his forties in good health.

V gene TRBV28 combines with J gene TRBJ2-7; perhaps D is TRBD1 or TRBD2 (5 bases each). The CDR3 has 16 residues. Germline CDR1 reads MDHEN; CDR2 reads SYDVKM. V shed 2 bases and J shed 2 bases, with 16 bases lying between them. CDR3: CASSLGDGAATYEQYF. For the CDR3, the DNA is TGTGCCAGCAGTTTAGGGGACGGCGCTGCTACCTACGAGCAGTACTTC.

As for this clonotype: A much larger clonotype is one base distant, so this may be a read error. The chain joins TRBV7-2 to TRBJ2-3; D call uncertain. Deletions cut 7 bases from V and 6 bases from J, with 14 bases between. The CDR3 is made up of 13 amino acids. Germline CDR1 reads SGHTA; CDR2 reads FQGNSA. This chain's CDR3 is CASNPGDEDTQYF. CDR3 DNA sequence: TGTGCCAGCAACCCCGGCGACGAGGATACGCAGTATTTT.

This clonotype occurred once. The chain links TRBV3-1 to TRBJ1-1, with unresolved D. The germline V and J ends were trimmed by 4 bases and 1 base, with 7 bases remaining between them. Looked up from germline, CDR1 is LGHDT and CDR2 is YNNKEL (reference sequence). CDR3 length: 13 amino acids. CDR3 nucleotide sequence: TGTGCCAGCAGCCCCTACTGGAACACTGAAGCTTTCTTT. It translates to CASSPYWNTEAFF.

This clonotype was seen a few times. This chain uses TRBV20-1 with TRBJ2-1; maybe TRBD1 (6 bases). The CDR3 totals 15 residues. V gave up 0 bases and J gave up 4 bases, with 13 bases separating them. The germline CDR1 and CDR2 sequences are DFQATT and SNEGSKA (reference sequence). Here the CDR3 DNA reads TGCAGTGCTAGAGACCGGGACACCCTATACAATGAGCAGTTCTTC. It is translated as CSARDRDTLYNEQFF.

This clonotype was counted between two and nine times. The CDR3 region has the DNA TGTGCCAGCAGCTCTAGTGTGTACCAAGAGACCCAGTACTTC. This sequence encodes CASSSSVYQETQYF. The chain carries TRBV11-2 and TRBJ2-5; D unclear. Germline V lookup: CDR1 SGHAT, CDR2 FQNNGV. This CDR3 has 14 amino acids. Trimming pared 4 bases from V and 0 bases from J, leaving 9 bases between.

The chain is built from TRBV2 and TRBJ2-1; D perhaps matches TRBD1 (5 bases). Germline CDR1 and CDR2: SNHLY and FYNNEI. The length of the CDR3 is 13 residues. Trimming stripped 7 bases from V and 6 bases from J, with 13 bases between. The CDR3 DNA follows: TGTGCCAGCAAGGGGCCGGGTGTCAATGAGCAGTTCTTC. Amino acids: CASKGPGVNEQFF.

This clonotype was counted between two and nine times. The V and J genes are TRBV28 and TRBJ2-7, with 9 bases lining up with TRBD2. The V segment lost 2 bases and the J segment 0 bases; nucleotides outside the gene matches: 2. The V gene's germline CDR1 is MDHEN and CDR2 SYDVKM. The CDR3 is made up of 15 amino acids. CDR3 nucleotides: TGTGCCAGCAGTTTACTAGCGGGGAACTCCTACGAGCAGTACTTC. This gives the protein CASSLLAGNSYEQYF.

This CDR3 is CSARDPSGFYGYTF. CDR3 nucleotide sequence: TGCAGTGCTAGAGATCCCTCGGGATTCTATGGCTACACCTTC. The chain employs TRBV20-1 and TRBJ1-2, with D uncertain. V shed 0 bases and J shed 4 bases, with 12 bases lying between them. Per germline, CDR1 DFQATT and CDR2 SNEGSKA (reference sequence). The CDR3 is 14 amino acids.

About this clonotype itself: The final CDR3 position lacks the conserved phenylalanine or tryptophan, pointing to a likely read error. The V and J genes are TRBV12-3 or TRBV12-4 and TRBJ2-3; no reliable D call. Deletions cut 3 bases from V and 3 bases from J, with 19 bases between. This CDR3 spans 17 amino acids. As DNA, the CDR3 is TGTGCCAGCAGTTTCGCAGGTTTTAGGGTTATGACAGATACGCAGTATTCC. As protein: CASSFAGFRVMTDTQYS.

The chain is built from TRBV2 and TRBJ2-7; the D is unclear. CDR3 size: 14 residues. V was clipped by 6 bases and J by 0 bases, with 12 bases between them. Germline V gene lookup returns CDR1 SNHLY and CDR2 FYNNEI. CDR3 protein: CASRDRNFSYEQYF. The CDR3 nucleotides read TGTGCCAGCAGGGACCGGAACTTCTCCTACGAGCAGTACTTC.

The V gene is TRBV20-1, the J gene TRBJ1-5; no clear D. The V gene lost 1 base and the J gene lost 0 bases, with 7 bases spanning the gap. This CDR3 region has 14 residues. Germline V gene lookup returns CDR1 DFQATT and CDR2 SNEGSKA (reference sequence). The CDR3 loop reads CSARVGNSNQPQHF. CDR3 coding DNA: TGCAGTGCTAGAGTCGGCAATAGCAATCAGCCCCAGCATTTT.

This clonotype showed up many times. The chain carries TRBV20-1 and TRBJ2-5; D gene uncertain. Germline V CDR1 and CDR2: DFQATT, SNEGSKA (reference sequence). The CDR3 has 15 amino acids. V was trimmed by 0 bases and J by 7 bases, leaving 18 bases between them. The CDR3 DNA is TGCAGTGCTAGAGATCGGGTCTCTCTCATCGCGACCCAGTACTTC. It codes for CSARDRVSLIATQYF.

The rearrangement links TRBV24-1 to TRBJ2-1; D call uncertain. Germline CDR1 KGHDR, CDR2 SFDVKD. There are 14 residues in the CDR3. V dropped 9 bases and J dropped 0 bases, with 11 bases sitting between them. Here the CDR3 reads CATATVSSYNEQFF. In DNA, the CDR3 is TGTGCCACCGCTACAGTTAGCTCCTACAATGAGCAGTTCTTC.

This clonotype occurred a few times. The gene calls are TRBV28 and TRBJ2-3; 11 bases are a match to TRBD1. After removal of 1 base from V and 3 bases from J, the junction contained 6 bases not matched to a gene. Germline CDR1 reads MDHEN; CDR2 reads SYDVKM. This CDR3 is built from 17 residues. CDR3 residues: CASSLSRDRGMTDTQYF. CDR3 nucleotide sequence: TGTGCCAGCAGTTTATCCCGGGACAGGGGGATGACAGATACGCAGTATTTT.

This rearrangement joins TRBV3-1 to TRBJ2-3; D is perhaps TRBD1 (5 bases). CDR1 and CDR2 (germline): LGHDT, YNNKEL (reference sequence). CDR3 size: 15 residues. V was shortened by 2 bases and J by 6 bases, with 15 bases between the two germline ends. CDR3 in amino acids: CASSQLGRRMDTQYF. The CDR3 DNA follows: TGTGCCAGCAGCCAACTGGGGCGGCGAATGGATACGCAGTATTTT.

Only a few counts were recorded for this clonotype. V usage is TRBV7-9 and J usage is TRBJ1-1, with D uncertain. This CDR3 has 15 amino acids. Trimming shortened V by 4 bases and J by 3 bases, and 15 bases separated the two germline ends. Germline lookup yields CDR1 SEHNR and CDR2 FQNEAQ (reference sequence). The CDR3 DNA follows: TGTGCCAGCAGCTCAAGCTCCGGGAAGTACACTGAAGCTTTCTTT. Its protein is CASSSSSGKYTEAFF. The complete variable domain, with remaining parts taken from reference TRBV7-9 and TRBJ1-1, reads DTGVSQNPRHKITKRGQNVTFRCDPISEHNRLYWYRQTLGQGPEFLTYFQNEAQLEKSRLLSDRFSAERPKGSFSTLEIQRTEQGDSAMYLCASSSSSGKYTEAFFGQGTRLTVV.

The V gene is TRBV11-3, the J gene TRBJ2-5; D is undetermined. This CDR3 contains 14 residues. Trimming took 5 bases from V and 1 from J, leaving 11 bases between them. Germline V gene lookup returns CDR1 SGHNT and CDR2 YENEEA. The CDR3 reads CASSPSDLQETQYF. The CDR3 DNA is TGTGCCAGCAGCCCAAGCGACCTCCAAGAGACCCAGTACTTC.

The chain employs TRBV27 and TRBJ1-6; TRBD1 matches at 8 bases. The CDR3 contains 15 residues. The V gene's germline CDR1 is MNHEY and CDR2 SMNVEV (reference sequence). V shed 11 bases and J 11 bases; nucleotides not matched to a gene: 17. CDR3 residues: CACSKGQGGRAPLHF. The DNA of the CDR3 is TGTGCCTGCTCGAAAGGACAGGGAGGTCGGGCACCCCTCCACTTT.

The sample holds a few counts of this clonotype. This chain uses TRBV21-1 with TRBJ2-3. TRBV21-1 is a listed pseudogene. The CDR3 runs to 15 residues. This CDR3 is CASSKSLLATDTQYF. The CDR3, as DNA: TGTGCCAGCAGCAAATCCTTATTAGCGACAGATACGCAGTATTTT.

As concerns this clonotype: A much larger clonotype is one base distant, so this may be a read error. The V and J genes are TRBV29-1 and TRBJ2-1; the D gene is possibly TRBD2 (6 bases). Looked up from germline, CDR1 is SQVTM and CDR2 is ANQGSEA. The CDR3 contains 17 residues. Trimming shortened V by 4 bases and J by 1 base, and 20 bases separated the two germline ends. The CDR3 DNA is TGCAGCGTTGGAGGGAGGCCTCCAGAGGTATCCTACAATGAGCAGTTCTTC. Amino acids: CSVGGRPPEVSYNEQFF.

This clonotype was counted a few times. The gene calls are TRBV29-1 and TRBJ2-3; D unresolved. V was shortened by 5 bases and J by 0 bases, with 12 bases between the two germline ends. Germline loops: CDR1 SQVTM, CDR2 ANQGSEA. The CDR3 has 14 residues. Here the CDR3 reads CSVPPTESTDTQYF. The CDR3 DNA sequence: TGCAGCGTTCCTCCGACGGAAAGCACAGATACGCAGTATTTT.

V is TRBV27 and J is TRBJ2-1; 9 positions agree with TRBD2. CDR1 is MNHEY, CDR2 SMNVEV, per germline (reference sequence). The CDR3 has 18 residues. J lost 3 bases, V lost 5 bases, and 14 bases had no gene match. The DNA for the CDR3 is TGTGCCAGCAGTCGATCCAACACGGTTAGCGGGAGCTACAATGAGCAGTTCTTC. Translated, it gives CASSRSNTVSGSYNEQFF.

This sequence joins TRBV4-3 and TRBJ1-1, with unresolved D. CDR1 is LGHNA, CDR2 YSLEER, per germline. The CDR3 consists of 13 residues. Between the trimmed V and J ends, which lost 1 base and 5 bases, there was a span of 8 bases. The CDR3 DNA follows: TGCGCCAGCAGCCAAGGGGTGGGAACTGAAGCTTTCTTT. Its protein product is CASSQGVGTEAFF.

This chain links TRBV18 with TRBJ2-3; TRBD2 matches 8 bases. V was pared by 5 bases and J by 3 bases, with 13 bases of the junction left unmatched. The V gene's germline CDR1 is KGHSH and CDR2 LQKENI. The CDR3 totals 17 residues. CDR3 sequence (DNA): TGTGCCAGCTCATCCACCCCGGGAGGGACAAAGACAGATACGCAGTATTTT. This encodes CASSSTPGGTKTDTQYF.

On this clonotype: A read error may produce the germline difference seen at one junction end. The chain employs TRBV6-6 and TRBJ2-1; D ambiguous. This CDR3 has 11 residues. Germline lookup yields CDR1 MNHNY and CDR2 SVGAGI (reference sequence). In DNA, the CDR3 is TGTGCCAGCGGTTACTCGAGTGAGCAGTTCTTC. Its protein product is CASGYSSEQFF.